This T cell receptor beta chain came from a study of blood T cell repertoires in COVID-19. The wider study: Specimens from acute and convalescent COVID-19 originated in the United States, Italy and Spain.

Germline V CDR1 and CDR2: KGHSH, LQKENI. There are 14 residues in the CDR3. Between the trimmed V and J ends, which lost 1 base and 3 bases, there was a span of 9 bases. Patients of the Seattle cohort, enrolled during active infection, were followed longitudinally. TCRdb keeps only in-frame clones here, not all; method: immunoSEQ multiplex PCR. The sample includes about 280,000 clones, under 90% of them seen just once. A note on this clone: The identical CDR3 is also encoded by other nucleotide sequences in the sample.

The source of this sequence is a young woman with COVID-19, enrolled during active disease. The chain couples TRBV18 to TRBJ2-5; tentatively, D is TRBD1 (6 bases). The sequenced sample consisted of peripheral blood. The CDR3 loop is CASSPRAGEETQYF. The CDR3 DNA reads TGTGCCAGCTCACCACGGGCAGGGGAAGAGACCCAGTACTTC.